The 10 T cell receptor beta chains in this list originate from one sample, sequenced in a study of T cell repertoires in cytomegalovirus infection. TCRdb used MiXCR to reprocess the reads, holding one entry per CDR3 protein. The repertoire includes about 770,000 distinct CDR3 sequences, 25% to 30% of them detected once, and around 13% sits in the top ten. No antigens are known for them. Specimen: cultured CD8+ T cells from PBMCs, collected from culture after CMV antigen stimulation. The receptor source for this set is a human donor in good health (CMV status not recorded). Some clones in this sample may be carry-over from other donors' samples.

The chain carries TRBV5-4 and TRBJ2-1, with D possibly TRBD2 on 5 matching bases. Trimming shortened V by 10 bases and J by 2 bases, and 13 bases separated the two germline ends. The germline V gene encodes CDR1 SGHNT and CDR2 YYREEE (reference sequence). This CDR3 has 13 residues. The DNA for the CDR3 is TGTGCCTCACCGGTCGGGGCCTACAATGAGCAGTTCTTC. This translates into CASPVGAYNEQFF.

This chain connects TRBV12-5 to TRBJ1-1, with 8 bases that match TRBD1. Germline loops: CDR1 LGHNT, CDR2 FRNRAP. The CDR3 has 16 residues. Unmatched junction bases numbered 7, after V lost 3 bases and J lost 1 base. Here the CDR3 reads CASGFTQTGGNTEAFF. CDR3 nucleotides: TGTGCTAGTGGTTTTACGCAAACAGGGGGGAACACTGAAGCTTTCTTT.

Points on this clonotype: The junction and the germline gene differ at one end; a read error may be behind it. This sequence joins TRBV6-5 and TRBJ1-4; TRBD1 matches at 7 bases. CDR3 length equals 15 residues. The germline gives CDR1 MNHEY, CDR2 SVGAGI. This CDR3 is CVSSDYDTGDEKLFF. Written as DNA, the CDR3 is TGTGTCAGCAGTGACTATGACACAGGGGATGAAAAACTGTTTTTT.

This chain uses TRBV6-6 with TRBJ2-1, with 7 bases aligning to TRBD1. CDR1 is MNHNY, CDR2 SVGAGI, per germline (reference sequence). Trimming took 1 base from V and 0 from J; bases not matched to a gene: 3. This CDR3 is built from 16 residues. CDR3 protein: CASSYFAGGSYNEQFF. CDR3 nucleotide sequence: TGTGCCAGCAGTTACTTTGCAGGGGGCTCCTACAATGAGCAGTTCTTC.

CDR3 residues: CASSDSSLAMKTGELFF. The CDR3 nucleotides are TGTGCCAGCAGTGACTCGAGTCTAGCTATGAAGACCGGGGAGCTGTTTTTT. The rearrangement links TRBV6-4 to TRBJ2-2, with D possibly being TRBD2 (5 bases). The CDR3 runs to 17 residues. CDR1 is MRHNA, CDR2 SNTAGT, per germline. V lost 0 bases, J lost 5 bases, and 16 bases lay in between.

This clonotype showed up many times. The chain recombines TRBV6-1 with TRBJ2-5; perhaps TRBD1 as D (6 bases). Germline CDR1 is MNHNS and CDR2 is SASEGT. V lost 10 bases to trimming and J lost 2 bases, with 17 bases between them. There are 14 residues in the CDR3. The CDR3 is CAIDSKGVQETQYF. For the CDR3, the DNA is TGTGCCATCGACAGCAAGGGGGTACAAGAGACCCAGTACTTC.

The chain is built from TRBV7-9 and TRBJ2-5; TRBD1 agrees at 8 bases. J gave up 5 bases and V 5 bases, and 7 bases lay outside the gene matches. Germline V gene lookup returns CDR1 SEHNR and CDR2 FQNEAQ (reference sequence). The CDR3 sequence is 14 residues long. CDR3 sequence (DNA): TGTGCCAGCAGCCCCTGGACAGGGATCGAGACCCAGTACTTC. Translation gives CASSPWTGIETQYF.

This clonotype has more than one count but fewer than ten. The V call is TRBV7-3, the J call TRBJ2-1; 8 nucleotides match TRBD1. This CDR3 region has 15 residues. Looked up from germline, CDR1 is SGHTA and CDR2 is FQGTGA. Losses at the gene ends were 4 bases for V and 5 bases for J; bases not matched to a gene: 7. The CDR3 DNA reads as TGTGCCAGCAGCTACCCGGGACAGGCGGACAATGAGCAGTTCTTC. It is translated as CASSYPGQADNEQFF.

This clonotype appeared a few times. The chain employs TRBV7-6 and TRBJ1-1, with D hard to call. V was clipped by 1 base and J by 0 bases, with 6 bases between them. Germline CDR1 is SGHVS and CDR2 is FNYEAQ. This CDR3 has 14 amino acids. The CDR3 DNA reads TGTGCCAGCAGCTTAGATCTGCTGAACACTGAAGCTTTCTTT. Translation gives CASSLDLLNTEAFF. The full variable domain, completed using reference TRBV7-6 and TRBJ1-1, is GAGVSQSPRYKVTKRGQDVALRCDPISGHVSLYWYRQALGQGPEFLTYFNYEAQQDKSGLPNDRFSAERPEGSISTLTIQRTEQRDSAMYRCASSLDLLNTEAFFGQGTRLTVV.

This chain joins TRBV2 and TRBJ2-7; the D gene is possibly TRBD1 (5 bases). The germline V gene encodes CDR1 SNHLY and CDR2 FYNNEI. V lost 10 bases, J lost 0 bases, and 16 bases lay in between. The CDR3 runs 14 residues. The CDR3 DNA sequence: TGTGCCATCGTGGACACCAAAAGCTCCTACGAGCAGTACTTC. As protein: CAIVDTKSSYEQYF.